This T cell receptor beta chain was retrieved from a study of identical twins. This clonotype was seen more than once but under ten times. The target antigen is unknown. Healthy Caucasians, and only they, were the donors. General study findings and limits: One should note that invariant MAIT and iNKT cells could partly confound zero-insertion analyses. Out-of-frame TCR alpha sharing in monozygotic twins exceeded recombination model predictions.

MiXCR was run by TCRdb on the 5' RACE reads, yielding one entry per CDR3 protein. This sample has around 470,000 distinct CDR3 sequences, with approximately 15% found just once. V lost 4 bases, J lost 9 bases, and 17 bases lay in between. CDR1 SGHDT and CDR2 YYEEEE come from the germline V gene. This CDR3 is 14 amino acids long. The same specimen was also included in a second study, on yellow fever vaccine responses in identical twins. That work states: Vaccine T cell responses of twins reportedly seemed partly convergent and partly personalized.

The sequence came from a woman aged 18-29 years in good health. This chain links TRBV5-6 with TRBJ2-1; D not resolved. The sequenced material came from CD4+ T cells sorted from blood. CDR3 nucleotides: TGTGCCAGCAGCGGCCTGGTTTTCCGTCGTGAGCAGTTCTTC. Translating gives CASSGLVFRREQFF.